This TCR beta chain was retrieved from a study of neurological immune-mediated disorders (dated by TCRdb to about 2019). The study in broad terms: The study compared peripheral blood TCR-beta repertoires of HTLV-I-associated myelopathy (HAM/TSP) patients, multiple sclerosis patients and healthy controls using UMI-based sequencing. The cohort was made up of approximately 69 subjects, consisting of about 14 HAM/TSP patients, around 35 multiple sclerosis patients and around 20 healthy controls. Alongside PBMC samples, the set of 106 TCR-beta libraries contained longitudinal samples, technical triplicates, and paired CD4+ and CD8+ T-cell subsets that had been sorted. The paper's findings and limits, for the study overall: The highest TCR clonal expansion was observed in HAM/TSP patients, whereas the lowest was observed in MS patients, even when compared with healthy controls. Across subjects, expanded clones never shared an identical CDR3 amino acid sequence, which suggests that the TCR-beta repertoires in every group were private.

cDNA was synthesized by template-switch 5'RACE using a primer with a 10-nucleotide random unique molecular identifier that tagged each TCR transcript. Every sequencing run covered 15-18 subjects and yielded more than 160 million TCR-beta sequences. The RNeasy kit was used to extract total RNA. The KAPA Real-time Library Amplification kit was used to amplify TCR-beta VDJ regions with primers for the TCR constant region and the 5'RACE anchor. A first PCR added sample indexes and Illumina adaptors, and a second PCR then raised library yield. After Ampure bead purification, the roughly 650 bp TCR product was size-selected on a 2% E-gel SizeSelection system. Before pooling, library quality was checked on a Bioanalyzer, concentration was measured with Qubit, and libraries were quantified with the Kapa Library Quantification kit. An Illumina HiSeq 2500 sequenced the libraries paired-end 2 x 150 bp. To increase sequence diversity, roughly 24-32% phiX was spiked into each library pool. The published analysis was carried out like this. Quality-filtered reads were processed with the UMI-based MiGEC pipeline, and over 90% of raw TCR sequences were removed by the MiGEC pipeline during error correction. IMGT germline references were used for alignment of VDJ genes, and clonotypes were defined by a unique CDR3 amino acid sequence together with V-J genes. VDJtools evaluated clonal expansion, Shannon diversity and CDR3 relatedness (CalcPairwiseDistances, ClusterSamples); CLCbio workbench built phylogenetic trees. Expanded clones were defined as having at least 8 unique UMIs, based on coefficient-of-variation modelling across technical triplicates. TCRdb's own reprocessing of the public reads used fastp at Q25 and MiXCR and kept productive beta chains. When rows share a CDR3 protein, they turn into one entry using the most common DNA and genes. The V and J calls were not made by the authors but by TCRdb's processing. Across this sample there are about 76,000 distinct CDR3 sequences, with 17% seen only once. Over 15% of the sample belongs to the ten largest clones.

Blood bank volunteers in Maryland, USA served as the healthy controls. For the unsorted PBMC libraries, 2 million PBMCs were stored in RNAlater at -80 degrees C until RNA extraction and were used to generate the libraries. Peripheral blood underwent Ficoll-Hypaque density gradient centrifugation to isolate PBMCs, which were then cryopreserved in liquid nitrogen. This clonotype was counted at least ten times. The specificity of this receptor is unknown. No base-level quality is on record; no much larger clone is a single base apart. V loses 4 bases at its end and J loses 7 bases; junction bases beyond the gene matches: 2. From the cysteine up to the phenylalanine, the CDR3 has a length of 13 residues. Solely the CDR3 DNA is kept, with 39 bases framed from the first base. CDR1 and CDR2 are read off the germline V gene as SGHDT and YYEEEE.

Sequenced sample: PBMCs. The sequence came from a woman in her thirties or forties in good health. The chain couples TRBV5-6 to TRBJ1-6; 7 nucleotides in the junction match TRBD1. The CDR3 region reads CASSATGNSPLHF. The DNA sequence reads TGTGCCAGCAGCGCGACAGGGAATTCACCCCTCCACTTT.